The clone carrying this TCR beta chain was recorded a few times. These data come from a study of T cells after yellow fever vaccination. TCRdb reprocessed the 5' RACE reads via MiXCR and lists one record per CDR3 protein. The profile shows just under 600,000 distinct CDR3 sequences, 13% of them singletons. V was clipped by 4 bases and J by 5 bases; unmatched bases: 12. The CDR3 totals 17 residues. CDR1 and CDR2 (germline): MNHEY, SMNVEV (reference sequence). This rearrangement joins TRBV27 to TRBJ2-5; 11 nucleotides line up with TRBD2. The receptor comes from a man between 25 and 39 years old who received the YFV17D yellow fever vaccine. The sample was PBMCs, taken on the day of the yellow fever booster vaccination. The CDR3 here is CASSSAKIAGGGETQYF. For the CDR3, the DNA is TGTGCCAGCAGTTCGGCAAAAATAGCGGGAGGGGGGGAGACCCAGTACTTC.